The 27 T cell receptor beta chains given below trace back to one sample, sequenced in a study of graft-versus-host responses after intestinal transplantation. Here immunoSEQ multiplex PCR was the method, and the copy in TCRdb shows in-frame clones only, minus some. The profile covers around 110,000 clones, with roughly nine tenths appearing a single time and roughly 0.17% taken by the ten largest. The antigens these receptors bind are not known. This sample comprised unstimulated CD4+ T cells sorted from spleen or lymph node cells, obtained before intestinal transplant. Receptors originate from a human donor who received an intestinal transplant.

The chain employs TRBV2 and TRBJ1-5, with D perhaps matching TRBD1 (6 bases). The ends were cut back, 7 bases at V and 2 bases at J, with 12 bases in the middle. The CDR3 runs to 14 residues. Germline CDR1 SNHLY, CDR2 FYNNEI. CDR3 in amino acids: CASNRDLGNQPQHF. As DNA, the CDR3 is TGTGCCAGCAACAGGGACCTGGGCAATCAGCCCCAGCATTTT.

This sequence joins TRBV4-1 and TRBJ2-4, with TRBD1 matching 7 bases. The length of the CDR3 is 16 residues. CDR1 is MGHRA, CDR2 YSYEKL, per germline. V lost 1 base to trimming and J lost 7 bases; unmatched junction nucleotides: 10. This CDR3 reads CASSQVGGAPRNIQYF. The CDR3 bases are TGCGCCAGCAGCCAAGTAGGGGGCGCCCCCAGGAACATTCAGTACTTC.

This sequence joins TRBV5-1 and TRBJ1-1; TRBD1 matches 8 bases. Germline CDR1 reads SGHRS; CDR2 reads YFSETQ. The ends lost 3 bases at V and 5 bases at J; junction bases unmatched: 9. The CDR3 has 15 residues. This CDR3 is CASSSWTGSGTEAFF. The CDR3 DNA sequence: TGCGCCAGCAGCTCCTGGACAGGGTCGGGGACTGAAGCTTTCTTT.

The chain links TRBV6-5 to TRBJ2-7; D uncertain. Germline-derived CDR1 and CDR2 are MNHEY and SVGAGI. V shed 4 bases and J shed 3 bases, with 7 bases lying between them. The CDR3 totals 12 residues. The CDR3 bases are TGTGCCAGCAGTTCCCCCGGCTACGAGCAGTACTTC. Its protein is CASSSPGYEQYF.

This rearrangement joins TRBV7-8 to TRBJ2-7; the match to TRBD1 covers 7 bases. The CDR3 is 14 amino acids. V dropped 4 bases and J dropped 0; count of bases not matched to a gene: 3. Germline CDR1 SGHVS, CDR2 FQNEAQ. This CDR3 reads CASSSDRTSYEQYF. The CDR3 DNA reads as TGTGCCAGCAGCTCGGACAGGACCTCCTACGAGCAGTACTTC.

This clone was seen just once. The rearrangement joins TRBV5-1 to TRBJ1-4; D gene ambiguous. Germline V gene lookup returns CDR1 SGHRS and CDR2 YFSETQ. The CDR3 is 14 amino acids. V shed 1 base and J shed 2 bases, with 6 bases lying between them. The CDR3 region is CASSLSTTNEKLFF. CDR3 in DNA: TGCGCCAGCAGCTTGAGTACTACTAATGAAAAACTGTTTTTT.

The chain recombines TRBV18 with TRBJ2-7; TRBD2 aligns across 11 bases. J was trimmed by 4 bases and V by 5 bases; bases with no gene match: 10. The CDR3 has 16 amino acids. Germline CDR1 KGHSH, CDR2 LQKENI. The CDR3 DNA reads TGTGCCAGCTCATCACAAGGGACTAGCGGCTTGTACGAGCAGTACTTC. This translates into CASSSQGTSGLYEQYF. The full variable domain, rest sourced from reference TRBV18 and TRBJ2-7, is NAGVMQNPRHLVRRRGQEARLRCSPMKGHSHVYWYRQLPEEGLKFMVYLQKENIIDESGMPKERFSAEFPKEGPSILRIQQVVRGDSAAYFCASSSQGTSGLYEQYFGPGTRLTVT.

This clone was detected once. The CDR3 sequence: CASSIGLAACEQYF. The DNA for the CDR3 is TGTGCCAGTAGTATTGGCCTCGCCGCCTGCGAGCAGTACTTC. V usage is TRBV19 and J usage is TRBJ2-7; D uncertain. Germline values: CDR1 LNHDA, CDR2 SQIVND (reference sequence). V was shortened by 3 bases and J by 6 bases, with 15 bases between the two germline ends. The CDR3 totals 14 residues.

With respect to this clone: This sample includes further DNA sequences coding for the same CDR3. This chain connects TRBV6-4 to TRBJ2-5; D is perhaps TRBD1 (6 bases). V gave up 10 bases and J gave up 5 bases, with 17 bases separating them. Germline V CDR1 and CDR2: MRHNA, SNTAGT. The CDR3 has 13 residues. CDR3 residues: CATPGYREETQYF. The CDR3 DNA follows: TGTGCCACCCCTGGATACAGGGAGGAGACCCAGTACTTC.

The chain employs TRBV15 and TRBJ2-7; 9 nucleotides line up with TRBD1. Trimming at V came to 1 base and at J to 4 bases, leaving 11 bases not matched to a gene. The CDR3 has 17 residues. Germline-derived CDR1 and CDR2 are LNHNV and YYDKDF (reference sequence). This CDR3 is CATSRAVTGGFSYEQYF. The CDR3 DNA reads as TGTGCCACCAGCAGAGCTGTGACAGGGGGTTTCTCATACGAGCAGTACTTC.

The V gene is TRBV2, the J gene TRBJ2-3; TRBD1 aligns across 8 bases. The CDR3 loop spans 13 amino acids. The V and J ends lost 9 bases and 2 bases, in that order; junction bases with no gene match: 4. Germline CDR1 is SNHLY and CDR2 is FYNNEI. CDR3 in DNA: TGTGCCAGGAGGACAGGGTACACAGATACGCAGTATTTT. This gives the protein CARRTGYTDTQYF.

J is TRBJ2-3 and V is TRBV7-2, with TRBD2 matching over 10 bases. Looked up from germline, CDR1 is SGHTA and CDR2 is FQGNSA. CDR3 length: 15 amino acids. V lost 2 bases and J lost 4; bases outside the gene matches: 3. In DNA, the CDR3 is TGTGCCAGCAGCTTAACAGGACTAGCGGCAGATACGCAGTATTTT. This sequence encodes CASSLTGLAADTQYF. Combining the CDR3 with reference TRBV7-2 and TRBJ2-3 gives the whole variable domain GAGVSQSPSNKVTEKGKDVELRCDPISGHTALYWYRQSLGQGLEFLIYFQGNSAPDKSGLPSDRFSAERTGGSVSTLTIQRTQQEDSAVYLCASSLTGLAADTQYFGPGTRLTVL.

V is TRBV7-2 and J is TRBJ2-1; 7 bases map to TRBD2. The CDR3 contains 17 residues. Germline CDR1 SGHTA, CDR2 FQGNSA. Losses at the gene ends were 5 bases for V and 12 bases for J; bases not matched to a gene: 22. Here the CDR3 reads CASSLYPVLAAPMGQFF. The CDR3 DNA reads as TGTGCCAGCAGCCTCTATCCCGTCCTAGCGGCCCCTATGGGGCAGTTCTTC.

The CDR3 spells CASSGGYRDGYTF. CDR3 in DNA: TGTGCCAGCAGTGGGGGATACAGGGATGGCTACACCTTC. The rearrangement links TRBV2 to TRBJ1-2; D might be TRBD1 (6 bases). The V gene's germline CDR1 is SNHLY and CDR2 FYNNEI. This CDR3 is 13 amino acids long. V lost 4 bases to trimming and J lost 6 bases, with 12 bases between them.

The genes are TRBV7-8 and TRBJ1-2; TRBD1 matches 10 bases. Germline V gives CDR1 SGHVS, CDR2 FQNEAQ. The V segment lost 2 bases and the J segment 14 bases; nucleotides outside the gene matches: 11. This CDR3 spans 14 amino acids. The CDR3 DNA sequence: TGTGCCAGCAGCTTACGGTCCTTTCCGGGACAGGGGACCTTC. It translates to CASSLRSFPGQGTF.

The chain recombines TRBV7-9 with TRBJ2-2; TRBD2 matches 12 bases. CDR1 and CDR2 from the germline V gene are SEHNR and FQNEAQ (reference sequence). The CDR3 has 18 amino acids. The ends lost 5 bases at V and 4 bases at J; junction bases unmatched: 11. CDR3 in amino acids: CASSLILAGGPGTGELFF. In nucleotides, the CDR3 is TGTGCCAGCAGCCTCATTCTAGCGGGAGGGCCCGGCACCGGGGAGCTGTTTTTT.

This chain connects TRBV6-6 to TRBJ2-7; D remains ambiguous. The germline V and J ends were trimmed by 0 bases and 3 bases, with 12 bases remaining between them. Germline V gene data show CDR1 as MNHNY and CDR2 as SVGAGI (reference sequence). The CDR3 extends over 15 amino acids. DNA for the CDR3: TGTGCCAGCAGTTACTCGATAGTTCCCCTCTACGAGCAGTACTTC. Amino acid sequence: CASSYSIVPLYEQYF.

This clone was found once. The chain is built from TRBV12-5 and TRBJ1-2; the D gene is possibly TRBD1 (6 bases). The CDR3 runs to 13 residues. Germline-derived CDR1 and CDR2 are LGHNT and FRNRAP. With 5 bases removed from V and 8 bases from J, the gap between germline ends came to 15 bases. CDR3 coding DNA: TGTGCTAGTGGTATTCGGACAGACGAGGGCTACACCTTC. Translation: CASGIRTDEGYTF.

The rearrangement uses TRBV6-6 and TRBJ1-2; 7 bases fit TRBD1. This CDR3 spans 15 amino acids. The trim removed 2 bases at V and 5 bases at J, leaving 8 bases unmatched. Germline CDR1 reads MNHNY; CDR2 reads SVGAGI (reference sequence). CDR3 region: CASSYDREKIYGYTF. The CDR3 nucleotides are TGTGCCAGCAGTTACGACAGGGAGAAAATTTATGGCTACACCTTC.

The gene calls are TRBV18 and TRBJ2-6; TRBD1 agrees at 7 bases. V shed 6 bases, J shed 0 bases, and the junction held 11 bases outside the gene matches. CDR1 and CDR2 (germline): KGHSH, LQKENI. The CDR3 sequence is 18 residues long. The DNA for the CDR3 is TGTGCCAGCTCTCGTGGGGGACAGACACTCTCTGGGGCCAACGTCCTGACTTTC. Amino acid sequence: CASSRGGQTLSGANVLTF.

This clone has more than one count but fewer than ten. The chain has TRBV29-1 and TRBJ2-7, with TRBD1 identical over 9 bases. This CDR3 has 12 amino acids. J gave up 7 bases and V 4 bases, and 5 bases lay outside the gene matches. Germline CDR1 reads SQVTM; CDR2 reads ANQGSEA. CDR3 in amino acids: CSVVQGAREQYF. The CDR3 DNA reads TGCAGCGTTGTACAGGGGGCAAGGGAGCAGTACTTC.

The chain is built from TRBV5-4 and TRBJ2-4; 7 bases match TRBD1. The V gene's germline CDR1 is SGHNT and CDR2 YYREEE (reference sequence). V was pared by 0 bases and J by 4 bases, with 4 bases of the junction left unmatched. The CDR3 is made up of 15 amino acids. As DNA, the CDR3 is TGTGCCAGCAGCTTGGGCGGACAGGTTAAAAACATTCAGTACTTC. As protein: CASSLGGQVKNIQYF.

The J gene is TRBJ2-3, the V gene TRBV4-1; D possibly corresponds to TRBD1 (6 bases). Trimming left V 4 bases short and J 4 bases short, with 15 bases between. Germline CDR1 MGHRA, CDR2 YSYEKL. The length of the CDR3 is 15 residues. The CDR3 region is CASSPDSFFPDTQYF. The CDR3 nucleotides read TGCGCCAGCAGCCCGGACAGTTTTTTTCCAGATACGCAGTATTTT.

The rearrangement uses TRBV14 and TRBJ2-2; weak D call: TRBD1 (6 bases). Per the germline V gene, CDR1 is SGHDN and CDR2 is FVKESK. This CDR3 comprises 16 residues. V gave up 3 bases and J gave up 4 bases, with 15 bases separating them. The chain's CDR3 is CASSHFRTVFTGELFF. In DNA form, the CDR3 reads TGTGCCAGCAGCCATTTTAGGACAGTGTTCACCGGGGAGCTGTTTTTT.

The chain is built from TRBV27 and TRBJ1-5, with 11 bases matching TRBD1. The germline CDR1 and CDR2 sequences are MNHEY and SMNVEV (reference sequence). The CDR3 consists of 16 residues. The trim removed 4 bases at V and 3 bases at J, leaving 5 bases unmatched. This CDR3 reads CASSSGQGAYNQPQHF. The CDR3 nucleotides are TGTGCCAGCAGTTCCGGACAGGGGGCCTACAATCAGCCCCAGCATTTT.

The rearrangement links TRBV5-1 to TRBJ2-1, with 10 bases lining up with TRBD1. The trim removed 0 bases at V and 6 bases at J, leaving 6 bases unmatched. This CDR3 spans 16 amino acids. Germline V CDR1 and CDR2: SGHRS, YFSETQ. This CDR3 is CASSLARTGGGNEQFF. CDR3 nucleotides: TGCGCCAGCAGCTTGGCCAGGACAGGGGGTGGCAATGAGCAGTTCTTC.

Points on this clone: Within the sample, other DNA sequences also encode this same CDR3. This chain uses TRBV5-1 with TRBJ1-2; D is possibly TRBD1 (6 bases). Trimming stripped 2 bases from V and 4 bases from J, with 9 bases between. CDR1 and CDR2 (germline): SGHRS, YFSETQ. This CDR3 has 13 residues. The CDR3 sequence is CASSFGQPYGYTF. CDR3 in DNA: TGCGCCAGCAGCTTTGGACAGCCCTATGGCTACACCTTC.